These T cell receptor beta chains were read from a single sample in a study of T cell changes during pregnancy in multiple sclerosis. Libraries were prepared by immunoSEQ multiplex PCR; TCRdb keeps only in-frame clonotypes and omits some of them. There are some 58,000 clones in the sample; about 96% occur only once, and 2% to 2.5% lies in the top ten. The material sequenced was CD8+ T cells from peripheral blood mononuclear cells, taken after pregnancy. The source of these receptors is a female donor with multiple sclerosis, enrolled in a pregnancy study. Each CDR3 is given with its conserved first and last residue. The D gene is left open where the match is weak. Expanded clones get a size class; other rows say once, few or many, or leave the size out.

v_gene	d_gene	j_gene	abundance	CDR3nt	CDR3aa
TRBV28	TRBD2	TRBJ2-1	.	TGTGCCAGCAGTTCCAGCGGGAGAGAAGAGCAGTTCTTC	CASSSSGREEQFF
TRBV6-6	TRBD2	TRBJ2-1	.	TGTGCCAGCAGTCCCTCCGGGGGGAGTTCCTACAATGAGCAGTTCTTC	CASSPSGGSSYNEQFF
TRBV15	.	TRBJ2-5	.	TGTGCCACCACCCTCTCGAGGACAGTCCAAGAGACCCAGTACTTC	CATTLSRTVQETQYF
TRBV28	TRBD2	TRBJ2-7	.	TGTGCCAGCAGTTTATTGACTAGCGGGGTCACCTACGAGCAGTACTTC	CASSLLTSGVTYEQYF
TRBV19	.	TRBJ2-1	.	TGTGCCAGTAGTATGGGGCATGAGCAGTTCTTC	CASSMGHEQFF
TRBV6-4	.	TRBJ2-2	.	TGTGCCAGCAGCGCCGGGGACTCCATTAGCGAGGAGCTGTTTTTT	CASSAGDSISEELFF
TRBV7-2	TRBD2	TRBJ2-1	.	TGTGCCAGCAGCTTAGTAAGCGCGGGAGGTGAGCAGTTCTTC	CASSLVSAGGEQFF
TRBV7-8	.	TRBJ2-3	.	TGTGCCAGCAGCCCCGTACTCACAGATACGCAGTATTTT	CASSPVLTDTQYF
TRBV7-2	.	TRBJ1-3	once	TGTGCCAGCAGCTTATCACAGGTTGCTGGAAACACCATATATTTT	CASSLSQVAGNTIYF
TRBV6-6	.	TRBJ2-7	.	TGTGCCAGCAGTTACCAGGGGTACAACTACGAGCAGTACTTC	CASSYQGYNYEQYF
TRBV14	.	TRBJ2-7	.	TGTGCCAGCAGTCCAGGGTCGGTCGAGCAGTACTTC	CASSPGSVEQYF
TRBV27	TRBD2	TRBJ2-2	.	TGTGCCAGCAGTTTGAGGGACCGGGAGGGGAACACCGGGGAGCTGTTTTTT	CASSLRDREGNTGELFF
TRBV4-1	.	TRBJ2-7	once	TGCGCCAGCAGCCGCACGCTCGCGGGTTACGAGCAGTACTTC	CASSRTLAGYEQYF
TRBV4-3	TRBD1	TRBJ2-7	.	TGCGCCAGCAGCCCCGGGACAGGGGGCGACGAGCAGTACTTC	CASSPGTGGDEQYF
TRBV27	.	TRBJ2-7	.	TGTGCCAGCAGCCAGACAGGATCACTTTACTACGAGCAGTACTTC	CASSQTGSLYYEQYF
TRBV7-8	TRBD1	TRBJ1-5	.	TGTGCCAGCAGCTTATCCGGGACAGGGTCCAATCAGCCCCAGCATTTT	CASSLSGTGSNQPQHF
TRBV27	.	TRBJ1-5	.	TGTGCCAGCAGTTTACAGCGATTCAATCAGCCCCAGCATTTT	CASSLQRFNQPQHF
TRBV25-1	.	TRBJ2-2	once	TGTGCCACCGCGGGTCGGTCCGCCGGGGAGCTGTTTTTT	CATAGRSAGELFF
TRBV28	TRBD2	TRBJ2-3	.	TGTGCCTCCACTAGCGGGAGGCTCACAGATACGCAGTATTTT	CASTSGRLTDTQYF
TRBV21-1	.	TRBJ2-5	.	TGTGCCAGCAGCGGGGGACGTTTTTCACTAGCGGAGGAGACCCAGTACTTC	CASSGGRFSLAEETQYF
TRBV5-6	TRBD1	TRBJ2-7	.	TGTGCCAGCAGCTTGGCGGGGACAGGGGTTTGGGAGCAGTACTTC	CASSLAGTGVWEQYF
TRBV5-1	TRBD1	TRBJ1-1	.	TGCGCCAGCAGCTCTATGACAGGGGGCAATACTGAAGCTTTCTTT	CASSSMTGGNTEAFF
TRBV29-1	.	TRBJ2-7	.	TGCAGCGTACTCATCCCGAGCTACGAGCAGTACTTC	CSVLIPSYEQYF
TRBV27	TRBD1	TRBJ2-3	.	TGTGCCAGCAGTTCGGGACAGGGCCCTTCCTTGCAGTATTTT	CASSSGQGPSLQYF
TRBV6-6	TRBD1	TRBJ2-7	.	TGTGCCAGCAGTCCAGGGGGCACCTACGAGCAGTACTTC	CASSPGGTYEQYF
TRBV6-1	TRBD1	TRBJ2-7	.	TGTGCCAGCAGTGAACCCGGCAGGGGGCGAATCTACGAGCAGTACTTC	CASSEPGRGRIYEQYF
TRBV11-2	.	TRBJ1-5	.	TGTGCCAGCAGCTTAGATCGAGGCAGCAATCAGCCCCAGCATTTT	CASSLDRGSNQPQHF
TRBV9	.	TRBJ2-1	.	TGTGCCAGCAGCGGGCACCCGGGACATAGATACGATGAGCAGTTCTTC	CASSGHPGHRYDEQFF
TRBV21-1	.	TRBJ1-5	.	TGTGCCAGCAACGAAGGAGGGACAGGGAAACCCCAGCATTTT	CASNEGGTGKPQHF
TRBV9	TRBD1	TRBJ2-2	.	TGTGCCAGCAGCGACGACAGGGACGGCACCGGGGAGCTGTTTTTT	CASSDDRDGTGELFF
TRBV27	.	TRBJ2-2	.	TGTGCCAGCAGTTTCCCAGGGACCGGGGAGCTGTTTTTT	CASSFPGTGELFF
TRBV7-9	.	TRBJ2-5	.	TGTGCCAGCAGCTTAATTTCGGAGACCCAGTACTTC	CASSLISETQYF
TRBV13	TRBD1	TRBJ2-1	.	TGTGCCAGCAGCTCATGGACAGGGCTAAACTACAATGAGCAGTTCTTC	CASSSWTGLNYNEQFF
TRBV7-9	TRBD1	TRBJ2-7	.	TGTGCCAGCAGCCGGACAGGGTCCTACGAGCAGTACTTC	CASSRTGSYEQYF
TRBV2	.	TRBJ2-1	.	TGTGCCAGCAGTGAAAGGGGGAGGACTAGCTACAATGAGCAGTTCTTC	CASSERGRTSYNEQFF
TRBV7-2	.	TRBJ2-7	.	TGTGCCAGCAGTCCCAACTTCTACGAGCAGTACTTC	CASSPNFYEQYF
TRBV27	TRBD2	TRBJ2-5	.	TGTGCCAGCAGTTCATCGACTAGCGGGAGGATGGCCCAGTACTTC	CASSSSTSGRMAQYF
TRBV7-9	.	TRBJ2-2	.	TGTGCCAGCAGCTTAGGCCCGGGAGCCGGGGAGCTGTTTTTT	CASSLGPGAGELFF
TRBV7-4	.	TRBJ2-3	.	TGTGCCAGCAGCTTCCATCGGAGATGGGTCCCAGATACGCAGTATTTT	CASSFHRRWVPDTQYF
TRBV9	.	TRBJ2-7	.	TGTGCCAGCAGCGCTCAGGTGTCTTCCTACGAGCAGTACTTC	CASSAQVSSYEQYF
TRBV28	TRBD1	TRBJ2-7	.	TGTGCCAGCAGTTTCGGGGTGGGACAGGGGTTCTACGAGCAGTACTTC	CASSFGVGQGFYEQYF
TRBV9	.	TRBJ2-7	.	TGTGCCAGCAGCGGCTCGAGAGGCTACGAGCAGTACTTC	CASSGSRGYEQYF
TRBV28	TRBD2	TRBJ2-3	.	TGTGCCAGCACACCCCCGGGACTAGCTGACACAGATACGCAGTATTTT	CASTPPGLADTDTQYF
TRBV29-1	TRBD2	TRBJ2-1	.	TGCAGCGTTCAAGGTAGCGGGAGGGATGAGCAGTTCTTC	CSVQGSGRDEQFF
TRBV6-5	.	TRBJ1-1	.	TGTGCCAGCAGTCCCGGGGGGCCAACAAACACTGAAGCTTTCTTT	CASSPGGPTNTEAFF
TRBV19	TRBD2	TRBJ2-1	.	TGTGCCAGTAGAACCTACGGGACTAGCGCCAATGAGCAGTTCTTC	CASRTYGTSANEQFF
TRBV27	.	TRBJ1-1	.	TGTGCCACCTGGGACAATTTGAACACTGAAGCTTTCTTT	CATWDNLNTEAFF
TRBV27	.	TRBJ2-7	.	TGTGCCAGCAGTTTATCGTACGGTAACTACGAGCAGTACTTC	CASSLSYGNYEQYF
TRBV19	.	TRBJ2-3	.	TGTGCCAGTAGTATAGACGCGGGAGATACGCAGTATTTT	CASSIDAGDTQYF
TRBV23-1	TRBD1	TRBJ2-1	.	TGTAGAGACAGGGGATCCAATGAGCAGTTCTTC	CRDRGSNEQFF
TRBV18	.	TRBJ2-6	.	TGTGCCAGCTTCAGGGGAGCTGGGGCCAACGTCCTGACTTTC	CASFRGAGANVLTF
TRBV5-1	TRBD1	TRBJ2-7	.	TGCGCCAGCAGCTTGCGACAGGGGATCTACGAGCAGTACTTC	CASSLRQGIYEQYF